What follows is one TCR beta chain and its context. The germline V and J ends were trimmed by 10 bases and 0 bases, with 13 bases remaining between them. The CDR3 covers 14 residues. The entry originates in a study of early T cells in non-severe SARS-CoV-2 infection. Each CDR3 protein gets one entry after TCRdb re-called the 5' RACE reads with MiXCR. This repertoire shows under 70,000 distinct CDR3 sequences, 13% found once; its top ten account for about 10%. The TCR comes from an adult who was a healthcare worker with PCR-confirmed SARS-CoV-2 infection or an uninfected control (not recorded which). Sample: whole blood, taken at baseline. The chain uses TRBV12-3 or TRBV12-4 and TRBJ1-5; D call uncertain. The CDR3: CATRVKASNQPQHF. The CDR3 region has the DNA TGTGCCACCCGGGTTAAAGCTAGCAATCAGCCCCAGCATTTT.